The 25 T cell receptor beta chains given below trace back to one sample, sequenced in a study of blood T cell repertoires in COVID-19. Profiled with immunoSEQ multiplex PCR; TCRdb holds only in-frame clones, not every one. In the table there are 200,000 or so clones, 70% to 90% of which are singletons. The sequencing input was peripheral blood. The source of these receptors is a man aged 65 to 79 with active or convalescent COVID-19.

V gene TRBV4-3 combines with J gene TRBJ2-3; 7 bases match TRBD2. The CDR3 is made up of 15 amino acids. Trimming cost V 2 bases and J 4 bases; bases outside gene matches: 6. Germline V gives CDR1 LGHNA, CDR2 YSLEER. The CDR3 sequence is CASSQSGGSADTQYF. The CDR3, as DNA: TGCGCCAGCAGCCAAAGCGGCGGGAGTGCAGATACGCAGTATTTT.

V usage is TRBV6-5 and J usage is TRBJ2-7, with 9 bases aligning to TRBD1. Germline V gene data show CDR1 as MNHEY and CDR2 as SVGAGI. V lost 6 bases and J lost 2; bases outside the gene matches: 8. CDR3 length: 15 amino acids. The CDR3 spells CASRRTGTGPYEQYF. In nucleotides, the CDR3 is TGTGCCAGCAGACGAACCGGGACAGGGCCCTACGAGCAGTACTTC.

This clone was observed once. V usage is TRBV6-2 or TRBV6-3 and J usage is TRBJ2-7, with no clear D. Trimming removed 0 bases at V and 1 base at J, with 7 bases between. The germline V gene encodes CDR1 MNHEY and CDR2 SVGEGT. CDR3 length: 14 amino acids. In nucleotides, the CDR3 is TGTGCCAGCAGTTACTCGCACAGTTCCTACGAGCAGTACTTC. Encoded protein: CASSYSHSSYEQYF.

The chain is built from TRBV7-9 and TRBJ1-5; D is undetermined. The V gene lost 4 bases and the J gene lost 0 bases, with 7 bases spanning the gap. The germline CDR1 and CDR2 sequences are SEHNR and FQNEAQ (reference sequence). This CDR3 spans 14 amino acids. CDR3 DNA: TGTGCCAGCAGCTCTGACACTAGCAATCAGCCCCAGCATTTT. This translates into CASSSDTSNQPQHF.

To note about this clone: The identical CDR3 is also encoded by other nucleotide sequences in the sample. CDR3 amino acids: CSVAGTYEQYF. The CDR3 DNA is TGCAGCGTTGCAGGGACCTACGAGCAGTACTTC. This chain joins TRBV29-1 and TRBJ2-7; TRBD1 might be the D (5 bases). Germline V gene sequence: CDR1 SQVTM, CDR2 ANQGSEA. The germline V and J ends were trimmed by 4 bases and 2 bases, with 6 bases remaining between them. The CDR3 length is 11 residues.

This clone was detected once. V usage is TRBV2 and J usage is TRBJ2-3, with TRBD2 matching over 11 bases. The CDR3 covers 16 residues. From germline, CDR1 is SNHLY and CDR2 FYNNEI. V shed 7 bases and J 0 bases; nucleotides not matched to a gene: 6. CDR3 nucleotide sequence: TGTGCCAGCAAGCTAGCGGGAGGCTACAGCACAGATACGCAGTATTTT. It is translated as CASKLAGGYSTDTQYF.

The gene calls are TRBV10-3 and TRBJ2-3; 11 bases map to TRBD2. Germline V gene sequence: CDR1 ENHRY, CDR2 SYGVKD. With 6 bases clipped from V and 3 bases from J, the junction kept 8 bases outside the gene matches. The CDR3 is made up of 16 amino acids. CDR3 sequence: CAIRTYTSGSTDTQYF. In DNA form, the CDR3 reads TGTGCCATCAGAACCTATACTAGCGGGAGTACAGATACGCAGTATTTT.

This clone was recorded a few times. V and J are TRBV5-1 and TRBJ2-1; D not resolved. The CDR3 contains 14 residues. Germline assignment: CDR1 SGHRS and CDR2 YFSETQ. Trimming stripped 2 bases from V and 2 bases from J, with 8 bases between. As DNA, the CDR3 is TGCGCCAGCAGCTTTCGTCTCCCCTACAATGAGCAGTTCTTC. Translated, it gives CASSFRLPYNEQFF. The whole variable domain, remainder taken from reference TRBV5-1 and TRBJ2-1, is KAGVTQTPRYLIKTRGQQVTLSCSPISGHRSVSWYQQTPGQGLQFLFEYFSETQRNKGNFPGRFSGRQFSNSRSEMNVSTLELGDSALYLCASSFRLPYNEQFFGPGTRLTVL.

This chain joins TRBV27 and TRBJ1-1, with D maybe TRBD1 (5 bases). Germline V gene sequence: CDR1 MNHEY, CDR2 SMNVEV (reference sequence). V dropped 3 bases and J dropped 5 bases, with 13 bases sitting between them. There are 14 residues in the CDR3. CDR3 nucleotide sequence: TGTGCCAGCAGTTTCTTAGGGGTCGGAACTGAAGCTTTCTTT. It encodes CASSFLGVGTEAFF.

There are a few counts of this clone. This rearrangement joins TRBV6-2 or TRBV6-3 to TRBJ1-1, with D unclear. This CDR3 has 13 amino acids. Germline CDR1 and CDR2: MNHEY and SVGEGT. Trimming removed 4 bases from V and 1 base from J, with 7 bases in between. The CDR3 is CASSFAGNTEAFF. CDR3 sequence (DNA): TGTGCCAGCAGTTTCGCAGGGAACACTGAAGCTTTCTTT.

V usage is TRBV25-1 and J usage is TRBJ2-5; TRBD2 is a possible D gene (6 bases). V was trimmed by 4 bases and J by 2 bases, leaving 14 bases between them. Germline CDR1 is MGHDK and CDR2 is SYGVNS. The CDR3 has 15 amino acids. The CDR3 region is CASSVLGGSQETQYF. The CDR3 coding sequence is TGTGCCAGCAGTGTCCTCGGGGGATCACAAGAGACCCAGTACTTC.

This clone came up a few times. The J gene is TRBJ2-7, the V gene TRBV4-1, with TRBD1 matching over 11 bases. CDR1 and CDR2 (germline): MGHRA, YSYEKL. The CDR3 is made up of 19 amino acids. V was clipped by 0 bases and J by 3 bases; unmatched bases: 13. The CDR3 DNA sequence: TGCGCCAGCAGCCAAGAAACAATGACTCGGACAGGGGGCATCTACGAGCAGTACTTC. Translating it yields CASSQETMTRTGGIYEQYF.

The V call is TRBV5-6, the J call TRBJ2-5, with 10 bases identical to TRBD2. The CDR3 totals 16 residues. J gave up 4 bases and V 6 bases, and 12 bases lay outside the gene matches. CDR1 and CDR2 (germline): SGHDT, YYEEEE. The CDR3 protein is CASNIRGLAGVETQYF. The CDR3 DNA reads TGTGCCAGCAACATCAGGGGGCTAGCGGGGGTAGAGACCCAGTACTTC.

V gene TRBV27 combines with J gene TRBJ2-3; TRBD2 agrees at 11 bases. The V gene end was trimmed by 4 bases and the J gene end by 14 bases; junction bases not matched to a gene: 14. Germline V CDR1 and CDR2: MNHEY, SMNVEV (reference sequence). The CDR3 extends over 15 amino acids. The CDR3 DNA follows: TGTGCCAGCAGTTCCTCGGCAGTAGCGGGGGGGCCTCGGTATTTT. This codes for CASSSSAVAGGPRYF.

This clone was seen once. The chain links TRBV18 to TRBJ2-3, with a possible D match to TRBD1 (6 bases). The V gene's germline CDR1 is KGHSH and CDR2 LQKENI. With 3 bases removed from V and 1 base from J, the gap between germline ends came to 14 bases. The CDR3 length is 16 residues. For the CDR3, the DNA is TGTGCCAGCTCACCTTTACCCAGGGGTGGCACAGATACGCAGTATTTT. Translated, it gives CASSPLPRGGTDTQYF.

This chain uses TRBV19 with TRBJ1-1; D is unclear. The germline V gene encodes CDR1 LNHDA and CDR2 SQIVND (reference sequence). V lost 7 bases, J lost 5 bases, and 23 bases lay in between. The CDR3 spans 16 residues. CDR3 protein: CASTSPGRVGSTEAFF. The CDR3 DNA is TGTGCCAGTACCTCACCTGGAAGGGTTGGGAGTACTGAAGCTTTCTTT.

The chain employs TRBV7-9 and TRBJ2-1, with D perhaps matching TRBD2 (6 bases). The germline V and J ends were trimmed by 2 bases and 2 bases, with 13 bases remaining between them. The CDR3 covers 16 residues. CDR1 is SEHNR and CDR2 is FQNEAQ in the germline V gene (reference sequence). The CDR3 is CASSLRRDGAYNEQFF. CDR3 nucleotides: TGTGCCAGCAGCTTAAGGAGGGACGGAGCCTACAATGAGCAGTTCTTC.

The chain joins TRBV3-1 (or the pseudogene TRBV3-2) to TRBJ2-7; D is uncertain. CDR1 LGHDT and CDR2 YNNKEL come from the germline V gene (reference sequence). There are 14 residues in the CDR3. Trimming left V 1 base short and J 0 bases short, with 7 bases between. The CDR3 DNA sequence: TGTGCCAGCAGCCAAGTTGCGGCCTCCTACGAGCAGTACTTC. Its translation: CASSQVAASYEQYF.

The rearrangement uses TRBV5-1 and TRBJ1-5; D not resolved. There are 16 residues in the CDR3. Germline V CDR1 and CDR2: SGHRS, YFSETQ. Trimming removed 1 base at V and 1 base at J, with 12 bases between. The CDR3 region has the DNA TGCGCCAGCAGCTTGCAAGGGAGTGGAAGCAATCAGCCCCAGCATTTT. It specifies CASSLQGSGSNQPQHF.

V is TRBV7-9 and J is TRBJ2-7; TRBD1 is a possible D gene (5 bases). The CDR3 extends over 13 amino acids. V lost 5 bases to trimming and J lost 3 bases, with 11 bases between them. Germline V gives CDR1 SEHNR, CDR2 FQNEAQ (reference sequence). CDR3 nucleotides: TGTGCCAGCAGCCCAGGGCTTGTCTACGAGCAGTACTTC. It codes for CASSPGLVYEQYF.

The chain uses TRBV19 and TRBJ1-1; D is unresolved. CDR1 and CDR2 from the germline V gene are LNHDA and SQIVND (reference sequence). The ends were cut back, 0 bases at V and 3 bases at J, with 17 bases in the middle. The CDR3 is 17 amino acids. The CDR3 reads CASSIDLGAGLHTEAFF. CDR3 nucleotide sequence: TGTGCCAGTAGTATAGATCTAGGTGCTGGTCTGCACACTGAAGCTTTCTTT.

The rearrangement uses TRBV10-3 and TRBJ2-2, with D possibly TRBD2 on 6 matching bases. Germline loops: CDR1 ENHRY, CDR2 SYGVKD. Trimming stripped 8 bases from V and 8 bases from J, with 18 bases between. This CDR3 is built from 14 residues. The CDR3 DNA sequence: TGTGCCATCCCCTCGTCGGGAGATTCGGGGGAGCTGTTTTTT. Protein: CAIPSSGDSGELFF.

This chain uses TRBV5-5 with TRBJ2-5, with 11 bases matching TRBD1. Germline CDR1 reads SGHKS; CDR2 reads YYEKEE (reference sequence). The CDR3 runs 17 residues. V lost 2 bases, J lost 5 bases, and 11 bases stayed unmatched. The chain's CDR3 is CASSLRVGQGAWETQYF. CDR3 bases: TGTGCCAGCAGCTTAAGGGTCGGACAGGGGGCATGGGAGACCCAGTACTTC.

The V and J genes are TRBV5-5 and TRBJ2-3; no firm D call. CDR1 and CDR2 from the germline V gene are SGHKS and YYEKEE (reference sequence). Trimming removed 1 base from V and 4 bases from J, with 4 bases in between. The CDR3 totals 12 residues. CDR3 DNA sequence: TGTGCCAGCAGCTTGTTCGCAGATACGCAGTATTTT. Its translation is CASSLFADTQYF.

V usage is TRBV28 and J usage is TRBJ1-4; 7 positions match TRBD1. The CDR3 runs to 16 residues. Germline V gene data show CDR1 as MDHEN and CDR2 as SYDVKM. The V gene end was trimmed by 5 bases and the J gene end by 7 bases; junction bases not matched to a gene: 13. DNA of the CDR3: TGTGCCAGCAGTCCTGCCCTGGGACAGCCGATTGAAAAACTGTTTTTT. The encoded protein is CASSPALGQPIEKLFF.